The 29 T cell receptor beta chains listed next were all sequenced from one sample in a study of T cell responses to AZD1222 COVID-19 vaccine. Sequenced by immunoSEQ multiplex PCR; TCRdb stores in-frame clones only, minus some. The table has 100,000 to 150,000 clones, around 90% seen once. This specimen was peripheral blood, taken on day 0 of AZD1222 vaccination. The receptors stem from an adult in good health.

This chain links TRBV11-3 with TRBJ2-1; 12 bases map to TRBD2. Germline assignment: CDR1 SGHNT and CDR2 YENEEA. J was trimmed by 7 bases and V by 1 base; bases with no gene match: 11. The CDR3 contains 18 residues. The CDR3 region has the DNA TGTGCCAGCAGCTTAGCCGTAAGACTAGCGGGAGACCGGAATGAGCAGTTCTTC. Amino acids: CASSLAVRLAGDRNEQFF.

The chain uses TRBV9 and TRBJ1-1; tentative D call: TRBD1 (5 bases). Germline assignment: CDR1 SGDLS and CDR2 YYNGEE. The CDR3 loop spans 11 amino acids. V shed 3 bases and J shed 9 bases, with 9 bases lying between them. DNA for the CDR3: TGTGCCAGCAGCGCAGAGGGGCAAGCTTTCTTT. Translation gives CASSAEGQAFF.

Only one count was recorded for this clone. This chain connects TRBV7-2 to TRBJ1-1; 7 bases agree with TRBD1. Germline loops: CDR1 SGHTA, CDR2 FQGNSA. J was trimmed by 7 bases and V by 3 bases; bases with no gene match: 14. The CDR3 has 16 amino acids. In DNA form, the CDR3 reads TGTGCCAGCAGCTTGGGGTGGAGGGTGGCAGGGGGTGAAGCTTTCTTT. Translated: CASSLGWRVAGGEAFF.

This clone has just one count. This chain's CDR3 is CASSPPSTTTDTQYF. CDR3 DNA: TGTGCCAGCTCACCACCATCTACGACCACAGATACGCAGTATTTT. The rearrangement uses TRBV18 and TRBJ2-3; no firm D call. The CDR3 loop spans 15 amino acids. Germline loops: CDR1 KGHSH, CDR2 LQKENI. V gave up 0 bases and J gave up 2 bases, with 9 bases separating them.

The chain couples TRBV2 to TRBJ2-1; the D gene is possibly TRBD2 (5 bases). The CDR3 is made up of 12 amino acids. Trimming took off 2 bases at V and 12 bases at J, with 11 bases between the two ends. Per the germline V gene, CDR1 is SNHLY and CDR2 is FYNNEI. This CDR3 reads CASSESGYWQFF. CDR3 sequence (DNA): TGTGCCAGCAGTGAATCGGGGTATTGGCAGTTCTTC.

The chain links TRBV30 to TRBJ2-1, with D tentatively TRBD1 (6 bases). CDR1 GTSNPN and CDR2 SVGIG come from the germline V gene (reference sequence). V was pared by 0 bases and J by 2 bases, with 14 bases between. The length of the CDR3 is 16 residues. CDR3 sequence: CAWSVLGGRPYNEQFF. CDR3 in DNA: TGTGCCTGGAGTGTACTTGGGGGCCGGCCCTACAATGAGCAGTTCTTC.

The chain couples TRBV7-2 to TRBJ2-7; 14 positions match TRBD2. Germline assignment: CDR1 SGHTA and CDR2 FQGNSA. This CDR3 comprises 14 residues. After removal of 5 bases from V and 7 bases from J, the junction contained 4 bases not matched to a gene. The CDR3 reads CASSAGLAGDEQYF. The DNA for the CDR3 is TGTGCCAGCAGCGCGGGACTAGCGGGAGATGAGCAGTACTTC.

The rearrangement uses TRBV30 and TRBJ1-5; 9 positions agree with TRBD1. The V and J ends lost 3 bases and 4 bases, in that order; junction bases with no gene match: 4. CDR3 length equals 14 residues. The germline gives CDR1 GTSNPN, CDR2 SVGIG (reference sequence). CDR3 amino acids: CAWSADRGNQPQHF. Here the CDR3 DNA reads TGTGCCTGGAGCGCTGACAGGGGGAATCAGCCCCAGCATTTT.

This clone was recorded only once. The gene calls are TRBV6-5 and TRBJ1-1, with 8 positions matching TRBD1. Germline CDR1 and CDR2: MNHEY and SVGAGI. The trim removed 5 bases at V and 5 bases at J, leaving 7 bases unmatched. This CDR3 has 14 residues. The CDR3 protein is CASSPGDRKTEAFF. The DNA for the CDR3 is TGTGCCAGCAGTCCAGGGGACAGGAAAACTGAAGCTTTCTTT.

This clone was seen a single time. V and J are TRBV7-9 and TRBJ1-2, with 8 bases fitting TRBD1. The germline CDR1 and CDR2 sequences are SEHNR and FQNEAQ (reference sequence). The CDR3 is 14 amino acids. With 1 base clipped from V and 4 bases from J, the junction kept 2 bases outside the gene matches. The CDR3 region is CASSLDRGGYGYTF. DNA of the CDR3: TGTGCCAGCAGCTTAGACAGGGGGGGCTATGGCTACACCTTC.

The genes are TRBV7-2 and TRBJ2-7; D gene uncertain. Germline V gene lookup returns CDR1 SGHTA and CDR2 FQGNSA. V was shortened by 2 bases and J by 6 bases, with 14 bases between the two germline ends. This CDR3 is 14 amino acids long. The CDR3 DNA is TGTGCCAGCAGCTTATTTGCCTCACCTCGCGAGCAGTACTTC. This codes for CASSLFASPREQYF.

This clone was picked up one time. The chain carries TRBV19 and TRBJ1-2; D not certain. Between the trimmed V and J ends, which lost 3 bases and 4 bases, there was a span of 21 bases. CDR3 length: 17 amino acids. Germline loops: CDR1 LNHDA, CDR2 SQIVND (reference sequence). CDR3 loop: CASSIVTGRRDSYGYTF. The CDR3 DNA reads as TGTGCCAGTAGTATCGTTACGGGCAGGCGAGATTCCTATGGCTACACCTTC.

The chain links TRBV20-1 to TRBJ2-7; TRBD1 agrees at 9 bases. Losses at the gene ends were 3 bases for V and 5 bases for J; bases not matched to a gene: 5. CDR1 DFQATT and CDR2 SNEGSKA come from the germline V gene (reference sequence). The CDR3 loop spans 13 amino acids. The CDR3 loop is CSASSTGGHEQYF. DNA for the CDR3: TGCAGTGCTAGTTCCACAGGGGGCCACGAGCAGTACTTC.

CDR3 in amino acids: CASKMGRQNTEAFF. CDR3 DNA: TGTGCCAGTAAGATGGGTAGGCAGAACACTGAAGCTTTCTTT. This chain links TRBV19 with TRBJ1-1; D unresolved. This CDR3 region has 14 residues. Germline CDR1 and CDR2: LNHDA and SQIVND (reference sequence). The V end was cut by 7 bases, the J end by 1 base, with 13 bases between.

J is TRBJ1-6 and V is TRBV6-6; D remains ambiguous. This CDR3 is built from 12 residues. Per the germline V gene, CDR1 is MNHNY and CDR2 is SVGAGI (reference sequence). The germline V and J ends were trimmed by 5 bases and 15 bases, with 14 bases remaining between them. CDR3 coding DNA: TGTGCCAGCAGTGCTACGGACCGGGACCTCCACTTT. Its protein is CASSATDRDLHF.

This clone was counted once. J is TRBJ2-7 and V is TRBV29-1, with D hard to call. The length of the CDR3 is 11 residues. V was trimmed by 5 bases and J by 2 bases, leaving 7 bases between them. Germline lookup yields CDR1 SQVTM and CDR2 ANQGSEA. The CDR3 loop is CSVRATYEQYF. The CDR3 region has the DNA TGCAGCGTTAGGGCGACCTACGAGCAGTACTTC.

This clone was seen a single time. The rearrangement uses TRBV11-3 and TRBJ2-7; 7 nucleotides match TRBD2. This CDR3 contains 13 residues. Germline V gene data show CDR1 as SGHNT and CDR2 as YENEEA. The junction had 2 bases not matched to a gene; V was cut back by 1 base and J by 5 bases. CDR3 DNA sequence: TGTGCCAGCAGCTTAGGCGGGAGCCACGAGCAGTACTTC. Translated, it gives CASSLGGSHEQYF.

DNA for the CDR3: TGCAGCGTTGAAGTTTGGGACCAAGGAGACACTGAAGCTTTCTTT. This codes for CSVEVWDQGDTEAFF. This sequence joins TRBV29-1 and TRBJ1-1, with a possible D match to TRBD1 (5 bases). The germline gives CDR1 SQVTM, CDR2 ANQGSEA. The CDR3 loop spans 15 amino acids. Trimming took off 1 base at V and 3 bases at J, with 15 bases between the two ends.

About this clone: At one of its ends the junction is not consistent with the germline gene, which may arise from a read error. The chain links TRBV9 to TRBJ2-1; 9 positions agree with TRBD2. Germline V gene data show CDR1 as SGDLS and CDR2 as YYNGEE. CDR3 length equals 15 residues. This CDR3 reads CASSVEPAGGRPRIF. As DNA, the CDR3 is TGTGCCAGCAGCGTAGAGCCAGCGGGAGGTCGTCCACGGATCTTC.

This chain uses TRBV30 with TRBJ2-7; no definite D call. Germline CDR1 GTSNPN, CDR2 SVGIG (reference sequence). The CDR3 contains 12 residues. Trimming removed 1 base at V and 4 bases at J, with 8 bases between. Here the CDR3 DNA reads TGTGCCTGGAGTGATCAGAGATACGAGCAGTACTTC. Protein product: CAWSDQRYEQYF.

The chain couples TRBV9 to TRBJ2-2; 8 nucleotides match TRBD1. The ends lost 0 bases at V and 3 bases at J; junction bases unmatched: 10. The CDR3 is 18 amino acids. CDR1 and CDR2 (germline): SGDLS, YYNGEE. CDR3 nucleotides: TGTGCCAGCAGCGTAGTACTGCGGGGACAGGTTGACACCGGGGAGCTGTTTTTT. This sequence encodes CASSVVLRGQVDTGELFF.

This clone appeared once. V is TRBV6-2 or TRBV6-3 and J is TRBJ1-5, with D maybe TRBD1 (5 bases). V shed 2 bases and J shed 5 bases, with 16 bases lying between them. This CDR3 has 16 amino acids. Germline values: CDR1 MNHEY, CDR2 SVGEGT. CDR3 in DNA: TGTGCCAGCAGTTACGGGTCCAGGGCTAGTTATCAGCCCCAGCATTTT. Amino acid sequence: CASSYGSRASYQPQHF.

The rearrangement joins TRBV7-9 to TRBJ2-5; TRBD2 might be the D (5 bases). V shed 1 base and J shed 1 base, with 13 bases lying between them. The germline V gene encodes CDR1 SEHNR and CDR2 FQNEAQ (reference sequence). The CDR3 is 16 residues long. The CDR3, as DNA: TGTGCCAGCAGCTTAGAACGAACCCGGGGCCAAGAGACCCAGTACTTC. Its protein is CASSLERTRGQETQYF.

This clone was seen once. The CDR3 DNA is TGCGCCAGCAGCTTGGAGGGCGAGACCCAGTACTTC. It yields the protein CASSLEGETQYF. The V gene is TRBV5-1, the J gene TRBJ2-5; D ambiguous. CDR3 length: 12 amino acids. From germline, CDR1 is SGHRS and CDR2 YFSETQ. V was clipped by 0 bases and J by 5 bases, with 5 bases between them. The full variable domain, its missing parts supplied by reference TRBV5-1 and TRBJ2-5, is KAGVTQTPRYLIKTRGQQVTLSCSPISGHRSVSWYQQTPGQGLQFLFEYFSETQRNKGNFPGRFSGRQFSNSRSEMNVSTLELGDSALYLCASSLEGETQYFGPGTRLLVL.

V usage is TRBV24-1 and J usage is TRBJ2-6; D is tentatively TRBD1 or TRBD2 (5 bases each). Germline CDR1 and CDR2: KGHDR and SFDVKD. V lost 2 bases to trimming and J lost 2 bases, with 9 bases between them. The CDR3 spans 16 residues. CDR3 protein: CATSDWGTPGANVLTF. CDR3 nucleotides: TGTGCCACCAGTGATTGGGGGACCCCTGGGGCCAACGTCCTGACTTTC.

J is TRBJ2-2 and V is TRBV7-6; 12 nucleotides match TRBD2. V was clipped by 4 bases and J by 5 bases; unmatched bases: 2. The germline CDR1 and CDR2 sequences are SGHVS and FNYEAQ. The CDR3 has 15 amino acids. CDR3 amino acids: CASSSGLAGTGELFF. The CDR3 DNA reads as TGTGCCAGCAGCTCAGGACTAGCGGGGACCGGGGAGCTGTTTTTT.

The gene calls are TRBV7-9 and TRBJ1-4; no reliable D call. The germline V gene encodes CDR1 SEHNR and CDR2 FQNEAQ (reference sequence). Trimming took 7 bases from V and 7 from J, leaving 16 bases between them. The CDR3 has 14 residues. The CDR3 spells CASTPAGGGEKLFF. DNA of the CDR3: TGTGCCAGCACCCCTGCCGGAGGTGGTGAAAAACTGTTTTTT.

The gene calls are TRBV10-2 and TRBJ2-7; 11 bases agree with TRBD2. The CDR3 has 16 residues. The J segment lost 5 bases and the V segment lost 9 bases, leaving 15 bases of the junction unmatched. Germline lookup yields CDR1 WSHSY and CDR2 SAAADI. CDR3 in DNA: TGCGCCAGTGGGCCGGGGCTAGCGGGAGGTATCCACGAGCAGTACTTC. Amino acids: CASGPGLAGGIHEQYF.

This chain connects TRBV19 to TRBJ1-1; D gene unclear. Germline CDR1 reads LNHDA; CDR2 reads SQIVND (reference sequence). V was clipped by 4 bases and J by 0 bases, with 6 bases between them. The CDR3 length is 13 residues. Written as DNA, the CDR3 is TGTGCCAGTAGTAGATCGCTGAACACTGAAGCTTTCTTT. Protein: CASSRSLNTEAFF.